The 15 T cell receptor beta chains in this list originate from one sample, sequenced in a study of shared clonotypes between healthy human individuals. Here immunoSEQ multiplex PCR was the method, and the copy in TCRdb shows in-frame clones only, minus some. Of around 1.6 million clones listed, approximately 98% are singletons. The sample taken for sequencing was naive CD4+ T cells sorted from blood. The subset was: CD45RA+ positively selected. The receptor set was obtained from a man younger than 40 in good health.

The chain carries TRBV11-2 and TRBJ2-3; D perhaps matches TRBD2 (5 bases). The germline V gene encodes CDR1 SGHAT and CDR2 FQNNGV. CDR3 length: 14 residues. V lost 3 bases and J 4 bases, leaving 11 bases between the germline ends. CDR3: CASSLRVGPDTQYF. CDR3 bases: TGTGCCAGCAGCTTGAGGGTAGGCCCAGATACGCAGTATTTT.

The DNA for the CDR3 is TGTGCCAGCAGGGGGAACAAGGGGCCCTCCTACGAGCAGTACTTC. This translates into CASRGNKGPSYEQYF. The chain links TRBV25-1 to TRBJ2-7, with D perhaps matching TRBD1 (5 bases). Germline CDR1 reads MGHDK; CDR2 reads SYGVNS. The CDR3 length is 15 residues. V shed 6 bases and J shed 0 bases, with 15 bases lying between them.

This chain links TRBV9 with TRBJ1-1, with D perhaps matching TRBD1 (5 bases). CDR1 and CDR2 from the germline V gene are SGDLS and YYNGEE. The CDR3 has 17 residues. Trimming shortened V by 0 bases and J by 3 bases, and 18 bases separated the two germline ends. The CDR3 region is CASSVGGGIGMDTEAFF. The CDR3 DNA reads as TGTGCCAGCAGCGTAGGTGGGGGGATTGGGATGGACACTGAAGCTTTCTTT. Filled out from reference TRBV9 and TRBJ1-1, the complete variable domain reads DSGVTQTPKHLITATGQRVTLRCSPRSGDLSVYWYQQSLDQGLQFLIQYYNGEERAKGNILERFSAQQFPDLHSELNLSSLELGDSALYFCASSVGGGIGMDTEAFFGQGTRLTVV.

For this clone: The same CDR3 is also encoded by other DNA sequences in this sample. This sequence joins TRBV18 and TRBJ2-7; TRBD1 is a possible D gene (6 bases). Germline CDR1 reads KGHSH; CDR2 reads LQKENI. V lost 3 bases, J lost 3 bases, and 9 bases lay in between. CDR3 length: 13 amino acids. The CDR3 nucleotides read TGTGCCAGCTCACCCGGACAGAGCTACGAGCAGTACTTC. Translation: CASSPGQSYEQYF.

As for this clone: Within the sample, other DNA sequences also encode this same CDR3. This sequence joins TRBV11-2 and TRBJ2-5; 9 bases agree with TRBD1. CDR3 length: 13 amino acids. V trimming: 5 bases; J trimming: 4 bases; junction bases outside the gene matches: 2. CDR1 is SGHAT, CDR2 FQNNGV, per germline. The CDR3 protein is CASSGGQGETQYF. The CDR3 region has the DNA TGTGCCAGCAGCGGGGGACAGGGAGAGACCCAGTACTTC.

With regard to this clone: Sequence at one end of the junction differs from germline and may be a read error. The chain's CDR3 is CAISGQGISYEQYF. CDR3 DNA: TGTGCCATCAGTGGACAGGGAATATCCTACGAGCAGTACTTC. V gene TRBV6-6 combines with J gene TRBJ2-7; 8 nucleotides agree with TRBD1. CDR3 length: 14 residues. Germline assignment: CDR1 MNHNY and CDR2 SVGAGI (reference sequence).

The V call is TRBV6-6, the J call TRBJ2-2, with 9 bases that match TRBD2. J gave up 2 bases and V 6 bases, and 1 base lay outside the gene matches. This CDR3 spans 14 amino acids. The germline CDR1 and CDR2 sequences are MNHNY and SVGAGI (reference sequence). The CDR3 DNA follows: TGTGCCAGCAGGGGACTAGCAAACACCGGGGAGCTGTTTTTT. It codes for CASRGLANTGELFF.

The CDR3 spells CASSPIWNTEAFF. The DNA for the CDR3 is TGTGCCAGCAGCCCGATTTGGAACACTGAAGCTTTCTTT. The gene calls are TRBV7-9 and TRBJ1-1, with D unresolved. CDR1 and CDR2 (germline): SEHNR, FQNEAQ (reference sequence). Between the trimmed V and J ends, which lost 5 bases and 1 base, there was a span of 8 bases. There are 13 residues in the CDR3.

Worth noting for this clone: The sample has other DNA sequences that encode this CDR3 too. The rearrangement links TRBV5-1 to TRBJ2-5; D uncertain. Trimming left V 4 bases short and J 1 base short, with 5 bases between. The CDR3 is 12 amino acids. In germline, CDR1 is SGHRS, CDR2 YFSETQ. The CDR3 loop is CASSPSQETQYF. CDR3 DNA sequence: TGCGCCAGCAGCCCCTCCCAAGAGACCCAGTACTTC.

This sequence joins TRBV5-1 and TRBJ2-3; D remains unclear. The germline V gene encodes CDR1 SGHRS and CDR2 YFSETQ. CDR3 length: 13 amino acids. Trimming pared 4 bases from V and 0 bases from J, leaving 6 bases between. CDR3 loop: CASSQLSTDTQYF. DNA for the CDR3: TGCGCCAGCAGCCAACTAAGCACAGATACGCAGTATTTT.

J is TRBJ2-5 and V is TRBV20-1; D gene uncertain. The CDR3 extends over 11 amino acids. V was clipped by 5 bases and J by 7 bases, with 11 bases between them. CDR1 and CDR2 (germline): DFQATT, SNEGSKA (reference sequence). The CDR3 region has the DNA TGCAGTGCTCCCCCTGATGGGACCCAGTACTTC. This sequence encodes CSAPPDGTQYF.

The chain is built from TRBV27 and TRBJ1-5, with TRBD1 matching 7 bases. From germline, CDR1 is MNHEY and CDR2 SMNVEV (reference sequence). CDR3 length: 15 residues. J was trimmed by 4 bases and V by 2 bases; bases with no gene match: 5. As DNA, the CDR3 is TGTGCCAGCAGTTTAAGGGGGCTGGGAAATCAGCCCCAGCATTTT. Translating it yields CASSLRGLGNQPQHF.

This chain connects TRBV6-5 to TRBJ2-7; D possibly corresponds to TRBD2 (5 bases). Trimming took off 9 bases at V and 3 bases at J, with 18 bases between the two ends. The CDR3 spans 14 residues. CDR1 and CDR2 (germline): MNHEY, SVGAGI. Written as DNA, the CDR3 is TGTGCCAGTCGGGGAAGGGCCCACCTCTACGAGCAGTACTTC. It specifies CASRGRAHLYEQYF.

The chain is built from TRBV7-2 and TRBJ1-1; tentatively, D is TRBD1 (5 bases). Trimming stripped 5 bases from V and 7 bases from J, with 14 bases between. The CDR3 totals 13 residues. Germline loops: CDR1 SGHTA, CDR2 FQGNSA. CDR3 protein: CASSRQTGGEAFF. Here the CDR3 DNA reads TGTGCCAGCAGCCGACAGACCGGTGGTGAAGCTTTCTTT.

About this clone: Other DNA sequences in this specimen translate into the identical CDR3. The rearrangement links TRBV28 to TRBJ2-1; the D gene is possibly TRBD2 (5 bases). V lost 2 bases and J 6 bases, leaving 5 bases between the germline ends. The CDR3 runs to 12 residues. From germline, CDR1 is MDHEN and CDR2 SYDVKM. CDR3 bases: TGTGCCAGCAGTTTAGGAGGCAATGAGCAGTTCTTC. This encodes CASSLGGNEQFF.